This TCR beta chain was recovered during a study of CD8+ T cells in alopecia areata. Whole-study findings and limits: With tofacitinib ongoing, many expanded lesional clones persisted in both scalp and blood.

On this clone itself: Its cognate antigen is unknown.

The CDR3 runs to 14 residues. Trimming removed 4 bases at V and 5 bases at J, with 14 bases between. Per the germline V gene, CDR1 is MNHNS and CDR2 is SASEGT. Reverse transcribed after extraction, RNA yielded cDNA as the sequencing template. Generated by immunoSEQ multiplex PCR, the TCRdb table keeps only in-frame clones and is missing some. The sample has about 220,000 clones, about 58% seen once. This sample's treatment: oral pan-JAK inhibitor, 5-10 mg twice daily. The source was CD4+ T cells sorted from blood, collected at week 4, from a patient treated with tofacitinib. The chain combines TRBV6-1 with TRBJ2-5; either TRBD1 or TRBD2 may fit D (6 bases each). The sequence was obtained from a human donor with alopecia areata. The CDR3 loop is CASSGGGLGETQYF. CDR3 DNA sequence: TGTGCCAGCAGTGGTGGGGGGCTGGGGGAGACCCAGTACTTC.